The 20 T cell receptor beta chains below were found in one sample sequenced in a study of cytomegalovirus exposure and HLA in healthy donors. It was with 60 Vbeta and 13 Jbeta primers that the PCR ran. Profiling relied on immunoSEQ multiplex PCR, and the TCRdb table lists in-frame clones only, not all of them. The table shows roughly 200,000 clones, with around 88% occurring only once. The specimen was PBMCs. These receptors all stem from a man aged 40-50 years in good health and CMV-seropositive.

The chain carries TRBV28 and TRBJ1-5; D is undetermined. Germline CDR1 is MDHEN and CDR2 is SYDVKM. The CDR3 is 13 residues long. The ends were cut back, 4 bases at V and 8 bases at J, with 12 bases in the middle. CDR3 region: CASSSPSTEPQHF. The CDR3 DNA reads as TGTGCCAGCAGTTCTCCATCCACTGAGCCCCAGCATTTT.

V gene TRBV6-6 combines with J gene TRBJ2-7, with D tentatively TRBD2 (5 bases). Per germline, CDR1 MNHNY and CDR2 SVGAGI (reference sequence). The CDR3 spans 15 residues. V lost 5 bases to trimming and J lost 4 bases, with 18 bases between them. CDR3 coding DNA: TGTGCCAGCAGTCAGGAGGCCCCCCCGGCTTACGAGCAGTACTTC. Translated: CASSQEAPPAYEQYF.

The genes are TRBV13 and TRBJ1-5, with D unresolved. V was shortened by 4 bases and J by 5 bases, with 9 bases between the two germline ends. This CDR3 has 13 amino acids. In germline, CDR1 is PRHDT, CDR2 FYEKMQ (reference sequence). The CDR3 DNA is TGTGCCAGCAGCTCCGGGGTGCATCAGCCCCAGCATTTT. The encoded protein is CASSSGVHQPQHF.

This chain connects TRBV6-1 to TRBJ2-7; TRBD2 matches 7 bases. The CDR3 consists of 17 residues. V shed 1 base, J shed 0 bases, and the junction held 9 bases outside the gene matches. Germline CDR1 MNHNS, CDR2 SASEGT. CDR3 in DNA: TGTGCCAGCAGTGAAGACGAGTCGGGACTATTCTCCTACGAGCAGTACTTC. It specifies CASSEDESGLFSYEQYF.

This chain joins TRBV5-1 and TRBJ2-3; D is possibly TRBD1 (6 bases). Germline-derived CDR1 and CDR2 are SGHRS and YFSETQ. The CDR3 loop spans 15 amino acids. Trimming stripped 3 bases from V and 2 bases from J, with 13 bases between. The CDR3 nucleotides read TGCGCCAGCAGCTATGACAGGCCCATCACAGATACGCAGTATTTT. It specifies CASSYDRPITDTQYF. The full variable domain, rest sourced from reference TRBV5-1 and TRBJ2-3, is KAGVTQTPRYLIKTRGQQVTLSCSPISGHRSVSWYQQTPGQGLQFLFEYFSETQRNKGNFPGRFSGRQFSNSRSEMNVSTLELGDSALYLCASSYDRPITDTQYFGPGTRLTVL.

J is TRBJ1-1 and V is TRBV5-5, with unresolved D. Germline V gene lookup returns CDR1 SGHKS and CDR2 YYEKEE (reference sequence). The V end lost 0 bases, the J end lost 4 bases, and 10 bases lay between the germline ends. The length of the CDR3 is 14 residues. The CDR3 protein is CASSLDVVSTEAFF. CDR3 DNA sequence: TGTGCCAGCAGCTTGGACGTGGTTAGCACTGAAGCTTTCTTT.

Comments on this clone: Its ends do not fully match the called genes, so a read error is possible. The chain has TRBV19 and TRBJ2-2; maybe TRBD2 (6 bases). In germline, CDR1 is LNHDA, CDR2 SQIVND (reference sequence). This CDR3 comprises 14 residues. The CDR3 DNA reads TGTGCCAGTAGCCAAATAGCGGACACCGGAGAGCTGTTTTTT. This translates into CASSQIADTGELFF.

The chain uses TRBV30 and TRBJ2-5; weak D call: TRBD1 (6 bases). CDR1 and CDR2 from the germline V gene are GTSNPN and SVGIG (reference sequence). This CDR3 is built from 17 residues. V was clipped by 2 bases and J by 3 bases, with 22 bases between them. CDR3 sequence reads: CAWSTYKGWTVKETQYF. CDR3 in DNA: TGTGCCTGGAGTACATACAAGGGGTGGACAGTAAAAGAGACCCAGTACTTC.

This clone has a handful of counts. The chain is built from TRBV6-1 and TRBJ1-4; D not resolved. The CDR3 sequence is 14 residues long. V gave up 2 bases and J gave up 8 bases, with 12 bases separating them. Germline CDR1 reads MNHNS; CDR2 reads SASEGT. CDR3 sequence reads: CASSEYFAGEKLFF. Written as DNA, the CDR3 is TGTGCCAGCAGTGAATACTTTGCGGGGGAAAAACTGTTTTTT.

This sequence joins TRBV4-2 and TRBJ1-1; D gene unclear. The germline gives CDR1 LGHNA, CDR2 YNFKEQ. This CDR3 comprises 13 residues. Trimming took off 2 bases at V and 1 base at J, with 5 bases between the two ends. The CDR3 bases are TGTGCCAGCAGCCAAACGGGGAACACTGAAGCTTTCTTT. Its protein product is CASSQTGNTEAFF.

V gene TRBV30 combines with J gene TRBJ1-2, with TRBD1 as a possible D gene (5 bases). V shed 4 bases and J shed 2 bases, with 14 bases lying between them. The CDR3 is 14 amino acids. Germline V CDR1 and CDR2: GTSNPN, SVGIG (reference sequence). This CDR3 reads CAWTKAGRNYGYTF. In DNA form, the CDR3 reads TGTGCCTGGACCAAAGCGGGACGGAACTATGGCTACACCTTC. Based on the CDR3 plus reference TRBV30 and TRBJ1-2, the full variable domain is SQTIHQWPATLVQPVGSPLSLECTVEGTSNPNLYWYRQAAGRGLQLLFYSVGIGQISSEVPQNLSASRPQDRQFILSSKKLLLSDSGFYLCAWTKAGRNYGYTFGSGTRLTVV.

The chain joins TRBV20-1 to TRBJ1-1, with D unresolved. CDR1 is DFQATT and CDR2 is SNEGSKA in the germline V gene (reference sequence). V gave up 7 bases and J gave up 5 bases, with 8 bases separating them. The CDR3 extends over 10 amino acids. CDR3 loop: CSGATTEAFF. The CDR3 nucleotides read TGCAGTGGGGCCACGACTGAAGCTTTCTTT.

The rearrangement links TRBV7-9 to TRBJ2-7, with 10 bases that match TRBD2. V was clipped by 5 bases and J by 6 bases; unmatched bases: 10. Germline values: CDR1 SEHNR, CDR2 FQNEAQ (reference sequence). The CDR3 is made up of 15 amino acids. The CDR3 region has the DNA TGTGCCAGCAGCGGTCCTAGCGGGAGTATCGGCGAGCAGTACTTC. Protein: CASSGPSGSIGEQYF.

The CDR3 coding sequence is TGTGCCAGTAGTATACAGGGCGACTATGGCTACACCTTC. This gives the protein CASSIQGDYGYTF. V usage is TRBV19 and J usage is TRBJ1-2, with a possible D match to TRBD1 (5 bases). V was shortened by 2 bases and J by 3 bases, with 7 bases between the two germline ends. CDR3 length equals 13 residues. CDR1 is LNHDA and CDR2 is SQIVND in the germline V gene (reference sequence).

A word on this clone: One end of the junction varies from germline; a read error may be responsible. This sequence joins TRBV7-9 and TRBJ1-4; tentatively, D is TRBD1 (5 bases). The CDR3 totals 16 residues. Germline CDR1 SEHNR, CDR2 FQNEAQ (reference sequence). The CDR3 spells CSSSLGGGSGSEKLFF. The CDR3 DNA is TGTTCCAGCAGCTTGGGGGGGGGTTCAGGCAGTGAAAAACTGTTTTTT. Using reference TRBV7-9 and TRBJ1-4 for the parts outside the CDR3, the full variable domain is DTGVSQNPRHKITKRGQNVTFRCDPISEHNRLYWYRQTLGQGPEFLTYFQNEAQLEKSRLLSDRFSAERPKGSFSTLEIQRTEQGDSAMYLCSSSLGGGSGSEKLFFGSGTQLSVL.

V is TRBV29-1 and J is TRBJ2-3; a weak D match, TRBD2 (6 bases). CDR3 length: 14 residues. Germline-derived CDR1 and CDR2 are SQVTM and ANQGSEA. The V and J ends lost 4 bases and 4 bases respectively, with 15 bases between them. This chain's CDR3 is CSVVAALFPDTQYF. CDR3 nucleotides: TGCAGCGTTGTAGCGGCTCTTTTCCCAGATACGCAGTATTTT.

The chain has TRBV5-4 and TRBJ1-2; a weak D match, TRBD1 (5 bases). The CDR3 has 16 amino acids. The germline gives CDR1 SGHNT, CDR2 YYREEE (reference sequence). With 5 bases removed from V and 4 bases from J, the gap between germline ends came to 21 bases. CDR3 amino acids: CASSFGPMGGPYGYTF. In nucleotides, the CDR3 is TGTGCCAGCAGTTTCGGGCCAATGGGGGGTCCCTATGGCTACACCTTC.

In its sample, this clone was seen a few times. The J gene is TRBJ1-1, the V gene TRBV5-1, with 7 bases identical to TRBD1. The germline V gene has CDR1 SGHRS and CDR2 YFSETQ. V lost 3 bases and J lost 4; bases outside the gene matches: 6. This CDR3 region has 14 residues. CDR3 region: CASSSGQPGTEAFF. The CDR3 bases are TGCGCCAGCAGCTCGGGACAGCCGGGCACTGAAGCTTTCTTT. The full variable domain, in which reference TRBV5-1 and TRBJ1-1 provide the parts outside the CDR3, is KAGVTQTPRYLIKTRGQQVTLSCSPISGHRSVSWYQQTPGQGLQFLFEYFSETQRNKGNFPGRFSGRQFSNSRSEMNVSTLELGDSALYLCASSSGQPGTEAFFGQGTRLTVV.

The CDR3 DNA reads as TGCGCCAGCAGCTCACGGACAGGGGGCGCGTCAGATACGCAGTATTTT. The encoded protein is CASSSRTGGASDTQYF. The gene calls are TRBV5-1 and TRBJ2-3; TRBD1 agrees at 11 bases. The CDR3 is 16 amino acids. CDR1 is SGHRS and CDR2 is YFSETQ in the germline V gene. V lost 3 bases, J lost 4 bases, and 7 bases stayed unmatched.

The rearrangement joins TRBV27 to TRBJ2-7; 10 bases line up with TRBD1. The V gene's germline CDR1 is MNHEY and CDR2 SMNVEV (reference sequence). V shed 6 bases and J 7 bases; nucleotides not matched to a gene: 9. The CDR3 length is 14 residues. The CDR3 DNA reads TGTGCCAGCAGGAACCGGGACAGGGGTGGGGAGCAGTACTTC. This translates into CASRNRDRGGEQYF.